This T cell receptor beta chain comes out of a study of cytomegalovirus exposure and HLA in healthy donors. Study as a whole: About 180 million T cells yielded approximately 100 million unique TCR beta sequences, as an earlier analysis found.

Primers included in the PCR were 60 Vbeta and 13 Jbeta primers. Repertoires were generated with immunoSEQ multiplex PCR, while TCRdb's copy carries only in-frame clones and drops some. The data contain approximately 88,000 clones, 55% to 75% of them singletons. Per germline, CDR1 LNHDA and CDR2 SQIVND (reference sequence). The CDR3 runs to 10 residues. J was trimmed by 10 bases and V by 11 bases; bases with no gene match: 4. As concerns this clone: The antigen is undetermined.

Study-wide findings and caveats: The later analysis indicated that the majority of CMV-associated TCR beta chains appeared HLA-restricted. Immune exposure information available was restricted to CMV serostatus.

The source material was PBMCs. The TCR originated in a man between 60 and 75 years old in good health and CMV-seronegative. The chain combines TRBV19 with TRBJ2-2; 7 nucleotides line up with TRBD2. The DNA of the CDR3 is TGTGCCGCGGGGAGGGAGGAGCTGTTTTTT. It is translated as CAAGREELFF. The full variable domain, in which reference TRBV19 and TRBJ2-2 provide the parts outside the CDR3, is DGGITQSPKYLFRKEGQNVTLSCEQNLNHDAMYWYRQDPGQGLRLIYYSQIVNDFQKGDIAEGYSVSREKKESFPLTVTSAQKNPTAFYLCAAGREELFFGEGSRLTVL.